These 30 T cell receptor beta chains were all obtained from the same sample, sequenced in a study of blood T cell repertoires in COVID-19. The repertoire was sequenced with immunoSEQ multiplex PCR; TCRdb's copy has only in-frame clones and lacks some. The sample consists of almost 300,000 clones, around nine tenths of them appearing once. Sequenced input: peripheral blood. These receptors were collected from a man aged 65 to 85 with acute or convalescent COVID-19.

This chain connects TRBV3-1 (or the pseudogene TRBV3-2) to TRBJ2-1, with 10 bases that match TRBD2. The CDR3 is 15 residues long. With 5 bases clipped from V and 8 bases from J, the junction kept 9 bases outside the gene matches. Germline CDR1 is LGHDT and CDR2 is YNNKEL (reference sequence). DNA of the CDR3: TGTGCCAGCAGCTCGCCGGGACTAGCGATACATGAGCAGTTCTTC. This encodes CASSSPGLAIHEQFF.

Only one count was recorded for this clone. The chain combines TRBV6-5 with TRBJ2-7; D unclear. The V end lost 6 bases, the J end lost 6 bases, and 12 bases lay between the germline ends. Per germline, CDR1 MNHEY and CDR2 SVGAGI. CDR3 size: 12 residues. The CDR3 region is CASRNGFGEQYF. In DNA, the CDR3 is TGTGCCAGCAGAAACGGTTTCGGCGAGCAGTACTTC.

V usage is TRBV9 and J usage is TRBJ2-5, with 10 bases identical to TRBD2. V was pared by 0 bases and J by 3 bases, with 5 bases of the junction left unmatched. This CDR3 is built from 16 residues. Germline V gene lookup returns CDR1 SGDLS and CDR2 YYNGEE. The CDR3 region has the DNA TGTGCCAGCAGCGTAGAAGGGACTAGCGCCGAAGAGACCCAGTACTTC. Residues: CASSVEGTSAEETQYF.

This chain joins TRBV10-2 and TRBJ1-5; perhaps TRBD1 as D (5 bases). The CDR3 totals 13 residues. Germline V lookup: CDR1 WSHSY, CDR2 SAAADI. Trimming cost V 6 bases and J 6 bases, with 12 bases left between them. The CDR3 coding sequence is TGCGCCAGCAGCCAGGGACTCGGTCAGCCCCAGCATTTT. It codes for CASSQGLGQPQHF.

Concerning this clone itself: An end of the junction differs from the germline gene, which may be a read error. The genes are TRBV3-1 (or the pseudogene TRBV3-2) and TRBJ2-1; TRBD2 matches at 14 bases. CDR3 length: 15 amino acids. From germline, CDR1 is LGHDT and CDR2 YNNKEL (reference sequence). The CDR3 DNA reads TGTGCCAGCAACCAACGGACTAGCGGGGGGTCTGGGCAGTTCTTC. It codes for CASNQRTSGGSGQFF.

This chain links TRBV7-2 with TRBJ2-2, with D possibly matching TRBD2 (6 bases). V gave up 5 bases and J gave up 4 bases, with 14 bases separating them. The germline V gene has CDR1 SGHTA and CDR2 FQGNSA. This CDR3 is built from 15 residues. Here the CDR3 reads CASSGRAAGTGELFF. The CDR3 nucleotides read TGTGCCAGCAGCGGGCGGGCAGCGGGCACCGGGGAGCTGTTTTTT.

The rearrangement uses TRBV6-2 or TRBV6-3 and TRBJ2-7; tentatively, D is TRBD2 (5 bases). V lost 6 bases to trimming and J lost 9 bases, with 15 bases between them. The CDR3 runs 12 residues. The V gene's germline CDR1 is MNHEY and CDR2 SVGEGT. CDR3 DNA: TGTGCCAGCAGCCCTGGACTCCTCGGGCAGTACTTC. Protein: CASSPGLLGQYF.

The CDR3 DNA is TGTGCCTCCCCCGGGACAGGGGGGGCCAAAAACATTCAGTACTTC. Translated, it gives CASPGTGGAKNIQYF. This chain uses TRBV27 with TRBJ2-4; 11 positions agree with TRBD1. Trimming took 11 bases from V and 1 from J; bases not matched to a gene: 7. There are 15 residues in the CDR3. The germline gives CDR1 MNHEY, CDR2 SMNVEV (reference sequence).

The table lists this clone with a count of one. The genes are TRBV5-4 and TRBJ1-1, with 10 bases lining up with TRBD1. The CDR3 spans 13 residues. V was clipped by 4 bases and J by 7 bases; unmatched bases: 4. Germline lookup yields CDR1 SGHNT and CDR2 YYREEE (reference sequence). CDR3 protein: CASSAGTGVEAFF. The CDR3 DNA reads TGTGCCAGCAGCGCGGGGACAGGGGTTGAAGCTTTCTTT.

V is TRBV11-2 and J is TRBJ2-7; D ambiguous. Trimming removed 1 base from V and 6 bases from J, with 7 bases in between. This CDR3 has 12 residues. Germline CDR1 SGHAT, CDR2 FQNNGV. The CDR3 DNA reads TGTGCCAGCAGCTTAGGACGCGGCGAGCAGTACTTC. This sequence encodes CASSLGRGEQYF. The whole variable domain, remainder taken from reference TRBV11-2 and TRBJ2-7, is EAGVAQSPRYKIIEKRQSVAFWCNPISGHATLYWYQQILGQGPKLLIQFQNNGVVDDSQLPKDRFSAERLKGVDSTLKIQPAKLEDSAVYLCASSLGRGEQYFGPGTRLTVT.

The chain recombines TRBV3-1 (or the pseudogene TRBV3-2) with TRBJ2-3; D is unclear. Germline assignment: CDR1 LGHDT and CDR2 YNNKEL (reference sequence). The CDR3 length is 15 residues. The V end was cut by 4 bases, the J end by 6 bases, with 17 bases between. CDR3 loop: CASSPSTVIHDTQYF. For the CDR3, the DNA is TGTGCCAGCAGCCCATCCACGGTCATTCATGATACGCAGTATTTT.

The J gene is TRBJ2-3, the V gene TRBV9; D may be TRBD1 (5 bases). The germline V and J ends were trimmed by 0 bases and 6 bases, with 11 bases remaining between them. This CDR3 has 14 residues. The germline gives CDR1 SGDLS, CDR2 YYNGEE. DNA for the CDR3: TGTGCCAGCAGCGTAGGCTCAGGGCGGGATACGCAGTATTTT. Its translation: CASSVGSGRDTQYF. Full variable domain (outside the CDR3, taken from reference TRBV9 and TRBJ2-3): DSGVTQTPKHLITATGQRVTLRCSPRSGDLSVYWYQQSLDQGLQFLIQYYNGEERAKGNILERFSAQQFPDLHSELNLSSLELGDSALYFCASSVGSGRDTQYFGPGTRLTVL.

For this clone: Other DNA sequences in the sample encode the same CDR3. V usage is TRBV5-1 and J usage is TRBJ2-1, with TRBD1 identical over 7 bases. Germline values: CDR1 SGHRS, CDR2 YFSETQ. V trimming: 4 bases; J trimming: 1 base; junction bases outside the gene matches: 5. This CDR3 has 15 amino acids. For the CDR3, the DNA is TGCGCCAGCAGCCCTGCAGGGGGTTCCTACAATGAGCAGTTCTTC. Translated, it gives CASSPAGGSYNEQFF.

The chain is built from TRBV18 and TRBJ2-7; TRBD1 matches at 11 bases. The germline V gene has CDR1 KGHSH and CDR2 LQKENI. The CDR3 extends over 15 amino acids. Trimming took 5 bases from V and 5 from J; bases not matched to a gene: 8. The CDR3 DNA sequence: TGTGCCAGCTCAGAACCGGGACAGGGGGGAAACGAGCAGTACTTC. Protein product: CASSEPGQGGNEQYF.

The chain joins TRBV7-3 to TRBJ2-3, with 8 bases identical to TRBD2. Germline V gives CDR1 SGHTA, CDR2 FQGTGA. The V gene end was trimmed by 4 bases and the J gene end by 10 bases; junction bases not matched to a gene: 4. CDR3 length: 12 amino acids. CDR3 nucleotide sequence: TGTGCCAGCAGCTCGCCGGGAGGGGCGCAGTATTTT. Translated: CASSSPGGAQYF.

This CDR3 is CASRTDRVGNTIYF. The CDR3 DNA follows: TGTGCCAGCAGGACCGACAGGGTTGGAAACACCATATATTTT. The V gene is TRBV6-5, the J gene TRBJ1-3; 7 nucleotides agree with TRBD1. J was trimmed by 3 bases and V by 6 bases; bases with no gene match: 5. Germline values: CDR1 MNHEY, CDR2 SVGAGI. The CDR3 has 14 amino acids.

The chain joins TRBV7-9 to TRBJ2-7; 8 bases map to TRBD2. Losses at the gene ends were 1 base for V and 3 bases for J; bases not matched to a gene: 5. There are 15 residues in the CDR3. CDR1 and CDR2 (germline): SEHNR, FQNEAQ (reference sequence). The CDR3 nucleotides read TGTGCCAGCAGCTTAGGGGCGGGGGGCCTCTACGAGCAGTACTTC. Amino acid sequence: CASSLGAGGLYEQYF.

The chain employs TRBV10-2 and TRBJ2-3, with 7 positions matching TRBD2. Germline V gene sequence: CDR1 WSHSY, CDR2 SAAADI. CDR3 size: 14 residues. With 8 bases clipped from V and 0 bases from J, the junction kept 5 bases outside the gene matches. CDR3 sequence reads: CASSAGSSTDTQYF. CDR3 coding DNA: TGCGCCAGCTCAGCGGGATCTAGCACAGATACGCAGTATTTT.

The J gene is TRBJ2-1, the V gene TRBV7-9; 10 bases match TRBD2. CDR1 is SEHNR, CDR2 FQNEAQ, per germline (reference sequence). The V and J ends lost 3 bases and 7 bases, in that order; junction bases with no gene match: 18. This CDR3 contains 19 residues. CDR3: CASSFRGLQQREGLNEQFF. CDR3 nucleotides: TGTGCCAGCAGCTTCAGGGGGCTTCAACAGCGGGAGGGTCTTAATGAGCAGTTCTTC.

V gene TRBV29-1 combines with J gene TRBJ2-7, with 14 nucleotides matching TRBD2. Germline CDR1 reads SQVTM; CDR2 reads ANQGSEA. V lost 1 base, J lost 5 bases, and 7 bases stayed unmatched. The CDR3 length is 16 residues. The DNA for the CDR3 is TGCAGCGTTGAAGCCCCGGGACTAGCGGGAGTCAACGAGCAGTACTTC. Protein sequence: CSVEAPGLAGVNEQYF.

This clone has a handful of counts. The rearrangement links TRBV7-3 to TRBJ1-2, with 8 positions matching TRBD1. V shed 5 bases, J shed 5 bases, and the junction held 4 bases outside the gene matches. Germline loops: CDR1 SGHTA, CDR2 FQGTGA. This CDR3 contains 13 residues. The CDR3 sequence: CASSPGQGYGYTF. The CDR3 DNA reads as TGTGCCAGCAGCCCTGGACAGGGATATGGCTACACCTTC.

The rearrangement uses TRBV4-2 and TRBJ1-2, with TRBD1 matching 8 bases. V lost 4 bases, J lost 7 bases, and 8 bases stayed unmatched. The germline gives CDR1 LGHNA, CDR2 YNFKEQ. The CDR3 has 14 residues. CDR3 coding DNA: TGTGCCAGCAGCCTCTCGGGACAGGCCCGTGGCTACACCTTC. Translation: CASSLSGQARGYTF.

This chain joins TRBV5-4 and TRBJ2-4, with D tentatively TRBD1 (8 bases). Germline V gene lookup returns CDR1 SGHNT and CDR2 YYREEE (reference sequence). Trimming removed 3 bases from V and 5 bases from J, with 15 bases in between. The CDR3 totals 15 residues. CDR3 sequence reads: CASSSSGTGQNIQYF. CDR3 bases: TGTGCCAGCAGCTCAAGCGGGACAGGTCAAAACATTCAGTACTTC.

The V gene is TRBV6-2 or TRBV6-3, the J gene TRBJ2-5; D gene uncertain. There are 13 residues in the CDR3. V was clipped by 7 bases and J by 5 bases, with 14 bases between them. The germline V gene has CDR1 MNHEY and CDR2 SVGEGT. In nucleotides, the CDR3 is TGTGCCAGCACCCCACGAGGTTTGGAGACCCAGTACTTC. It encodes CASTPRGLETQYF.

The CDR3 region has the DNA TGTGCCAGCAGTTTATCAGGGGGCGGGGAGCTGTTTTTT. It codes for CASSLSGGGELFF. The chain combines TRBV28 with TRBJ2-2, with 7 positions matching TRBD1. The germline V gene has CDR1 MDHEN and CDR2 SYDVKM. The CDR3 totals 13 residues. Germline trimming cut 1 base from V and 7 bases from J; bases unmatched to any gene: 0.

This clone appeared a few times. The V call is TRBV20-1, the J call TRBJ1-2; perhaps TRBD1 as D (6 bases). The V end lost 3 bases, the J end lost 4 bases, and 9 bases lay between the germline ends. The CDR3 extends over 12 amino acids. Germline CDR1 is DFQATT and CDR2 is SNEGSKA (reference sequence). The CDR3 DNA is TGCAGTGCTAGTGGGACAAGCTATGGCTACACCTTC. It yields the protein CSASGTSYGYTF.

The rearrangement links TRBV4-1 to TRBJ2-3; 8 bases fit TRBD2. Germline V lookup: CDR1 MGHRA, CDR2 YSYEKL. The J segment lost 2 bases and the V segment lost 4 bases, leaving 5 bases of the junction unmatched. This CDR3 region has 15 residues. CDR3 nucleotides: TGCGCCAGCAGCCTTAGCGGGACCTTCACAGATACGCAGTATTTT. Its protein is CASSLSGTFTDTQYF.

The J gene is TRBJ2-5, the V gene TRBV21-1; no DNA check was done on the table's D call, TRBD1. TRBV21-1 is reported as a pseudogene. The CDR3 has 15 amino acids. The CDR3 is CASSKGIRVMKTQYF. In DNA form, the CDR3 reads TGTGCCAGCAGCAAAGGAATCAGGGTTATGAAGACCCAGTACTTC.

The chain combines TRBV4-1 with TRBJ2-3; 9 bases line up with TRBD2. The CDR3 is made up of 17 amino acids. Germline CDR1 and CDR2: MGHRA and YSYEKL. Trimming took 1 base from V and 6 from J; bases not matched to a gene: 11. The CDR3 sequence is CASSQGGASGAGDTQYF. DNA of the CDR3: TGCGCCAGCAGCCAAGGTGGGGCTAGCGGGGCGGGCGATACGCAGTATTTT.

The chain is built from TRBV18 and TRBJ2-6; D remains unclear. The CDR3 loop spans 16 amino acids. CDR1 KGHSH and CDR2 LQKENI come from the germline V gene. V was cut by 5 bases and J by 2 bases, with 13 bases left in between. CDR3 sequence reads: CASSENSQTGANVLTF. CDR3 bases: TGTGCCAGCTCAGAGAACAGCCAGACTGGGGCCAACGTCCTGACTTTC.